This T cell receptor beta chain derives from a study of blood T cells in healthy people across ages. This CDR3 region has 14 residues. Trimming removed 0 bases from V and 8 bases from J; junction bases left unmatched: 4. Every donor contributed ten milliliters of peripheral blood by blood draw. Next came a second PCR, run for about 7 to 12 cycles, which used a sample-barcoded 5' primer along with a J-beta primer mix. TCRdb re-called the 5' RACE reads with MiXCR, one entry per CDR3 protein. The table records about 1.8 million distinct CDR3 sequences, about 49% of them present only once. The sequenced material came from blood. J is TRBJ1-2 and V is TRBV12-3 or TRBV12-4; TRBD1 matches 9 bases. The clonotype was recovered from a woman between 35 and 50 years old in good health. CDR3 coding DNA: TGTGCCAGCAGTTTAGCTTACAGGGGGCAAGGCTACACCTTC. It encodes CASSLAYRGQGYTF.